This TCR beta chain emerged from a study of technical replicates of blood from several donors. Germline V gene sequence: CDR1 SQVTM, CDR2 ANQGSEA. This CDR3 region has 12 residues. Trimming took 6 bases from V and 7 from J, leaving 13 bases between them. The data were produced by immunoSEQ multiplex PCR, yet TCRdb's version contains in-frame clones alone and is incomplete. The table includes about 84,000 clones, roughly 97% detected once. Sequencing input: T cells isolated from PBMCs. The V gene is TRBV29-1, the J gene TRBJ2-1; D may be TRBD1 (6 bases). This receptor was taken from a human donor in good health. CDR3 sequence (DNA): TGCAGCGTGGCCCAGGGGTCAAATGAGCAGTTCTTC. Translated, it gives CSVAQGSNEQFF.